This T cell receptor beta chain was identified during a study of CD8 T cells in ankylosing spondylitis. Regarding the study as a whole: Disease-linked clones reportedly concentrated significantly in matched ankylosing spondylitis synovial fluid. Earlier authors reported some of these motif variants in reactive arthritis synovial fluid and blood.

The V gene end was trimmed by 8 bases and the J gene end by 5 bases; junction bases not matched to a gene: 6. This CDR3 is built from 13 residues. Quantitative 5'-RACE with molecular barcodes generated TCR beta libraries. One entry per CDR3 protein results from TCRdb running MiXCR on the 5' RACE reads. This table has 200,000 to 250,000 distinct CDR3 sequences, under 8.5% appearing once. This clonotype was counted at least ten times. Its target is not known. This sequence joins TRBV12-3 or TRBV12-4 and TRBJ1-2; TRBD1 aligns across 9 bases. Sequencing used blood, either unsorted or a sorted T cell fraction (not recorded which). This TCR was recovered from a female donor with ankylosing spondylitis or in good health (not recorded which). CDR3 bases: TGTGCCAGCGGGACAGGGATTAGATATGGCTACACCTTC. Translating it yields CASGTGIRYGYTF.